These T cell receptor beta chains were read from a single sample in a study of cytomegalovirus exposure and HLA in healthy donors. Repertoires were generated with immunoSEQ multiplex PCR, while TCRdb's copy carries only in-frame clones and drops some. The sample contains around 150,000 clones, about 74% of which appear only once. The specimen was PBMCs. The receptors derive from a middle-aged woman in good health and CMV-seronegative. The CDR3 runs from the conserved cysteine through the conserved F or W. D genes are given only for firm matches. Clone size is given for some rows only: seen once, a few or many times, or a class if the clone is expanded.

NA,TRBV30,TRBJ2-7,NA,TGTGCCTGGAGTGTAAGCCTTGGGACAATACGAGGTCTCGAGCAGTACTTC,CAWSVSLGTIRGLEQYF
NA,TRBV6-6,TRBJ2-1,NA,TGTGCCAGCAGCTTAGCGGATTCTATCTACAATGAGCAGTTCTTC,CASSLADSIYNEQFF
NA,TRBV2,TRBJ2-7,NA,TGTGCCAGCCTGCGAGATTTCACAGGCTACGAGCAGTACTTC,CASLRDFTGYEQYF
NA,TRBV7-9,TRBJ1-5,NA,TGTGCCAGCAGCCCCCGGGGGGGGGTTGGTCAGCCCCAGCATTTT,CASSPRGGVGQPQHF
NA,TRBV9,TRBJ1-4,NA,TGTGCCAGCAGCGCAGACAGCTTTAATGAAAAACTGTTTTTT,CASSADSFNEKLFF
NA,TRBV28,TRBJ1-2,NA,TGTGCCAGCAGTTTCTTAGCGTCGACACATGGGGTAGCTAACTATGGCTACACCTTC,CASSFLASTHGVANYGYTF
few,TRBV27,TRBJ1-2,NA,TGTGCCAGCAGTGCAATTCAGGGGCTTGGCTATGGCTACACCTTC,CASSAIQGLGYGYTF
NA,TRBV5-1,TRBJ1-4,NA,TGCGCCAGCAGCTCTGGTGCGGGGTTTAATGAAAAACTGTTTTTT,CASSSGAGFNEKLFF
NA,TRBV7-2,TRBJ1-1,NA,TGTGCCAGCAGCTTTGTGGGGAGTACTGAAGCTTTCTTT,CASSFVGSTEAFF
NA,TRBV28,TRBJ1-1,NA,TGTGCCAGCAGTCCCCCTTTACACACTAGGCGAGGGACTGAAGCTTTCTTT,CASSPPLHTRRGTEAFF
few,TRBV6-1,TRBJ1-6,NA,TGTGCCAGCAGTGAACAGGGAGGGCGGAATTCACCCCTCCACTTT,CASSEQGGRNSPLHF
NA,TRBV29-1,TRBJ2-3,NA,TGCAGCGGGGGACTTTCAATGGGGGCAGATACGCAGTATTTT,CSGGLSMGADTQYF
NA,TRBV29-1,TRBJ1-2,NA,TGCAGCGTTGAAGATGTCCCGGACAGAGATAACTATGGCTACACCTTC,CSVEDVPDRDNYGYTF
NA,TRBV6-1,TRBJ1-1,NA,TGTGCCAGCACCGGAATGGGGCGGCCTCTTGCTGAAGCTTTCTTT,CASTGMGRPLAEAFF
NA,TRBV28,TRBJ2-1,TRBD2,TGTGCCAGCAGTCCCGGGACTAGCGGGTGGTGGTTCTTC,CASSPGTSGWWFF
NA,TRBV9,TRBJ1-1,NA,TGTGCCAGCAGCGTAGTGGCAGGATTGAACACTGAAGCTTTCTTT,CASSVVAGLNTEAFF
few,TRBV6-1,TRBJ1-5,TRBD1,TGTGCCAGCAGTGAGGACAGGGGCGGTAATCAGCCCCAGCATTTT,CASSEDRGGNQPQHF
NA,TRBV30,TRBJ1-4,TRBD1,TGTGCCTGGGGGGGCCGGGACAGAAGATGGGAAAAACTGTTTTTT,CAWGGRDRRWEKLFF
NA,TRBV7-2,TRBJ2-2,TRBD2,TGTGCCAGCAGCTTCTCGACTAGCGGGAGGGCCGACGGGGAGCTGTTTTTT,CASSFSTSGRADGELFF
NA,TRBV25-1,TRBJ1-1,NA,TGTGCCAGCAGTGAAGGGGTGGGACTCGGGTCTGAAGCTTTCTTT,CASSEGVGLGSEAFF
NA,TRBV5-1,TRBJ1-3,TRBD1,TGCGCCAGCAGCTTGGCCGGGACAGCAAACTCTGGAAACACCATATATTTT,CASSLAGTANSGNTIYF
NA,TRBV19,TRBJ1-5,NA,TGTGCCAGTAGACCAGCCAGGTCCAATCAGCCCCAGCATTTT,CASRPARSNQPQHF
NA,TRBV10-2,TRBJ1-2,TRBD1,TGCGCCAGCAGTGACCTGTCTGACAGGGGGCGAAGCTACACCTTC,CASSDLSDRGRSYTF
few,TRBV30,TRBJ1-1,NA,TGTGCCTGGAGTCTTTCCCCGAACACTGAAGCTTTCTTT,CAWSLSPNTEAFF
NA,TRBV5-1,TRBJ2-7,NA,TGCGCCAGCAGCTTTCTGGAGGGAGGAAAGGGATACGAGCAGTACTTC,CASSFLEGGKGYEQYF
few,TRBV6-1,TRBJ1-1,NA,TGTGCCAGCAGTGAATTCGGGAACACTGAAGCTTTCTTT,CASSEFGNTEAFF
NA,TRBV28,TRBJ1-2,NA,TGTGCCAGCAGTTACAGTGAACCGGTTGGCTACACCTTC,CASSYSEPVGYTF
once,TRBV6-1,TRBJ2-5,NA,TGTGCCAGCAGCTTACAGGGCCAAGAGACCCAGTACTTC,CASSLQGQETQYF
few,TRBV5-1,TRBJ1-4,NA,TGCGCCAGCACCAAGGGGACACGAAATGAAAAACTGTTTTTT,CASTKGTRNEKLFF
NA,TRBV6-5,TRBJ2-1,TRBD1,TGTGCCAGCAGTTATTCGGACAGGGGCTACAATGAGCAGTTCTTC,CASSYSDRGYNEQFF
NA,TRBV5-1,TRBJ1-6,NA,TGCGCCAGCAGCTTGTCAGGGGATAATTCACCCCTCCACTTT,CASSLSGDNSPLHF
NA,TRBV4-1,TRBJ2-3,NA,TGCGCCAGCAGCCTGGAGCGGCGACCTAGCACAGATACGCAGTATTTT,CASSLERRPSTDTQYF
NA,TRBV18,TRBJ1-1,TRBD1,TGTGCCAGCTCAACCCGGGACAGGGGGCGGGGGACTGAAGCTTTCTTT,CASSTRDRGRGTEAFF
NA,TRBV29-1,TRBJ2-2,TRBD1,TGCAGCGCGAAAAGACCCCGGGACAGGGTGGTTATCGGGGAGCTGTTTTTT,CSAKRPRDRVVIGELFF
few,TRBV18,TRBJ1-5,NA,TGTGCCAGCTCACCACCGGGACAATATAGCAATCAGCCCCAGCATTTT,CASSPPGQYSNQPQHF
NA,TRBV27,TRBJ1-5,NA,TGTGCCAGCCGAGGACAGCATAATAGCAATCAGCCCCAGCATTTT,CASRGQHNSNQPQHF
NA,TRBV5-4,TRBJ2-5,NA,TGTGCCAGCAGCTTCGGGACACCAGAAGAGACCCAGTACTTC,CASSFGTPEETQYF
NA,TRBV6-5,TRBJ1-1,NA,TGTGCCAGCAGTGAATACGGTTATGTTGATGAAGCTTTCTTT,CASSEYGYVDEAFF
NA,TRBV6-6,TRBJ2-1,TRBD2,TGTGCCAGCACCGGGGGACTAAGGCTTAATGAGCAGTTCTTC,CASTGGLRLNEQFF
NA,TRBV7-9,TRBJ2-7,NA,TGTGCCAGCAGCCCGCTCCCGGACACAAACTACGAGCAGTACTTC,CASSPLPDTNYEQYF
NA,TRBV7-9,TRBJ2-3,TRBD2,TGTGCCAGCAGCTTAGCGGGAGGGGCAGATACGCAGTATTTT,CASSLAGGADTQYF
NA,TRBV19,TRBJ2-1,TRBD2,TGTGCCACTACGCTAGCGGGAGAGTACAATGAGCAGTTCTTC,CATTLAGEYNEQFF
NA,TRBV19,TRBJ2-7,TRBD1,TGTGCCAGTACTTTCGGTACAGGGGGCTCTATTCCCTACGAGCAGTACTTC,CASTFGTGGSIPYEQYF
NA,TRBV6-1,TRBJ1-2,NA,TGTGCCAGCAGTGAATTCCAGGGCAGCTATGGCTACACCTTC,CASSEFQGSYGYTF
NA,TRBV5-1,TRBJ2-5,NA,TGCGCCAGCAGCTCTGACACCGGGAAGACCCAGTACTTC,CASSSDTGKTQYF
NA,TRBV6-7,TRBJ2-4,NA,TGTGCCAGCAGTTACCGGGCGGGAATCGCCAAAAACATTCAGTACTTC,CASSYRAGIAKNIQYF
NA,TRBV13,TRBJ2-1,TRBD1,TGTGCCAGCAGCTTAAGACAGGGGGGGATCCATGAGCAGTTCTTC,CASSLRQGGIHEQFF
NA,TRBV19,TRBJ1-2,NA,TGTGCCAGTAGTATCGGGTGGAACTATGGCTACACCTTC,CASSIGWNYGYTF
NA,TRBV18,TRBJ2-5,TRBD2,TGTGCCAGCTCACCAAGCGCTGGACGGGGGGGAGAGACCCAGTACTTC,CASSPSAGRGGETQYF
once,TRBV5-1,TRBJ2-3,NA,TGCGCCAGCAGTCGTTACAACGGGGGAGCTAGCACAGATACGCAGTATTTT,CASSRYNGGASTDTQYF
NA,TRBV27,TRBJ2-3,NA,TGTGCCAGCAGTTTATTTGCAGGGGAGCAGTATTTT,CASSLFAGEQYF
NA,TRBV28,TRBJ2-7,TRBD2,TGTGCCAGCAGTCCGACTAGCGGGGGCACCTACGAGCAGTACTTC,CASSPTSGGTYEQYF
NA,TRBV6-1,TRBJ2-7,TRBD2,TGTGCCAGCAGACCGGGACTAGCAGCCAAGCAGTACTTC,CASRPGLAAKQYF
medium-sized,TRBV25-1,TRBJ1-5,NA,TGTGCCAGCAGTGAATGGGGGGAGAATAATAGCAATCAGCCCCAGCATTTT,CASSEWGENNSNQPQHF
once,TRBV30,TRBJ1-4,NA,TGTGCCTCCATACCCGGGACTAATGAAAAACTGTTTTTT,CASIPGTNEKLFF
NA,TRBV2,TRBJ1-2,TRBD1,TGTGCCAGCATGACAGGGCCGGGCGGGGATGGCTACACCTTC,CASMTGPGGDGYTF
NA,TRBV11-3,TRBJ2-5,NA,TGTGCCAGCAGCAAACGCGGTGGGGAGACCCAGTACTTC,CASSKRGGETQYF
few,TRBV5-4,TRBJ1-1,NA,TGTGCCAGCAGCTTAGGGAGAGGCACTGAAGCTTTCTTT,CASSLGRGTEAFF
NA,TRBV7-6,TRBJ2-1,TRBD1,TGTGCCAGCAGCTCGGTATCAGGGGGACAGGGATACAATGAGCAGTTCTTC,CASSSVSGGQGYNEQFF